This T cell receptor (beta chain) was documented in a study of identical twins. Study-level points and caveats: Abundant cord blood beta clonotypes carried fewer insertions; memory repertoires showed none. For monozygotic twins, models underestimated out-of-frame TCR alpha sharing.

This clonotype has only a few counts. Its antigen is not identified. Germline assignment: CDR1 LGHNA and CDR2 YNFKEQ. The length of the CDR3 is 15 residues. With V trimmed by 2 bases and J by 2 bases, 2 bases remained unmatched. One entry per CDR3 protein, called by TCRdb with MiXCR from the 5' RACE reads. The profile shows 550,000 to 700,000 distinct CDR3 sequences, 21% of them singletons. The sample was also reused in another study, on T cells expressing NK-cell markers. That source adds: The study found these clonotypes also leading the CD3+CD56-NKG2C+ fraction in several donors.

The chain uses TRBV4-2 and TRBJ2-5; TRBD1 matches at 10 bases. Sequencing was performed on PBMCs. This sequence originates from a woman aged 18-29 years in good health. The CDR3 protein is CASSQTDRGQETQYF. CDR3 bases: TGTGCCAGCAGCCAAACGGACAGGGGGCAAGAGACCCAGTACTTC.